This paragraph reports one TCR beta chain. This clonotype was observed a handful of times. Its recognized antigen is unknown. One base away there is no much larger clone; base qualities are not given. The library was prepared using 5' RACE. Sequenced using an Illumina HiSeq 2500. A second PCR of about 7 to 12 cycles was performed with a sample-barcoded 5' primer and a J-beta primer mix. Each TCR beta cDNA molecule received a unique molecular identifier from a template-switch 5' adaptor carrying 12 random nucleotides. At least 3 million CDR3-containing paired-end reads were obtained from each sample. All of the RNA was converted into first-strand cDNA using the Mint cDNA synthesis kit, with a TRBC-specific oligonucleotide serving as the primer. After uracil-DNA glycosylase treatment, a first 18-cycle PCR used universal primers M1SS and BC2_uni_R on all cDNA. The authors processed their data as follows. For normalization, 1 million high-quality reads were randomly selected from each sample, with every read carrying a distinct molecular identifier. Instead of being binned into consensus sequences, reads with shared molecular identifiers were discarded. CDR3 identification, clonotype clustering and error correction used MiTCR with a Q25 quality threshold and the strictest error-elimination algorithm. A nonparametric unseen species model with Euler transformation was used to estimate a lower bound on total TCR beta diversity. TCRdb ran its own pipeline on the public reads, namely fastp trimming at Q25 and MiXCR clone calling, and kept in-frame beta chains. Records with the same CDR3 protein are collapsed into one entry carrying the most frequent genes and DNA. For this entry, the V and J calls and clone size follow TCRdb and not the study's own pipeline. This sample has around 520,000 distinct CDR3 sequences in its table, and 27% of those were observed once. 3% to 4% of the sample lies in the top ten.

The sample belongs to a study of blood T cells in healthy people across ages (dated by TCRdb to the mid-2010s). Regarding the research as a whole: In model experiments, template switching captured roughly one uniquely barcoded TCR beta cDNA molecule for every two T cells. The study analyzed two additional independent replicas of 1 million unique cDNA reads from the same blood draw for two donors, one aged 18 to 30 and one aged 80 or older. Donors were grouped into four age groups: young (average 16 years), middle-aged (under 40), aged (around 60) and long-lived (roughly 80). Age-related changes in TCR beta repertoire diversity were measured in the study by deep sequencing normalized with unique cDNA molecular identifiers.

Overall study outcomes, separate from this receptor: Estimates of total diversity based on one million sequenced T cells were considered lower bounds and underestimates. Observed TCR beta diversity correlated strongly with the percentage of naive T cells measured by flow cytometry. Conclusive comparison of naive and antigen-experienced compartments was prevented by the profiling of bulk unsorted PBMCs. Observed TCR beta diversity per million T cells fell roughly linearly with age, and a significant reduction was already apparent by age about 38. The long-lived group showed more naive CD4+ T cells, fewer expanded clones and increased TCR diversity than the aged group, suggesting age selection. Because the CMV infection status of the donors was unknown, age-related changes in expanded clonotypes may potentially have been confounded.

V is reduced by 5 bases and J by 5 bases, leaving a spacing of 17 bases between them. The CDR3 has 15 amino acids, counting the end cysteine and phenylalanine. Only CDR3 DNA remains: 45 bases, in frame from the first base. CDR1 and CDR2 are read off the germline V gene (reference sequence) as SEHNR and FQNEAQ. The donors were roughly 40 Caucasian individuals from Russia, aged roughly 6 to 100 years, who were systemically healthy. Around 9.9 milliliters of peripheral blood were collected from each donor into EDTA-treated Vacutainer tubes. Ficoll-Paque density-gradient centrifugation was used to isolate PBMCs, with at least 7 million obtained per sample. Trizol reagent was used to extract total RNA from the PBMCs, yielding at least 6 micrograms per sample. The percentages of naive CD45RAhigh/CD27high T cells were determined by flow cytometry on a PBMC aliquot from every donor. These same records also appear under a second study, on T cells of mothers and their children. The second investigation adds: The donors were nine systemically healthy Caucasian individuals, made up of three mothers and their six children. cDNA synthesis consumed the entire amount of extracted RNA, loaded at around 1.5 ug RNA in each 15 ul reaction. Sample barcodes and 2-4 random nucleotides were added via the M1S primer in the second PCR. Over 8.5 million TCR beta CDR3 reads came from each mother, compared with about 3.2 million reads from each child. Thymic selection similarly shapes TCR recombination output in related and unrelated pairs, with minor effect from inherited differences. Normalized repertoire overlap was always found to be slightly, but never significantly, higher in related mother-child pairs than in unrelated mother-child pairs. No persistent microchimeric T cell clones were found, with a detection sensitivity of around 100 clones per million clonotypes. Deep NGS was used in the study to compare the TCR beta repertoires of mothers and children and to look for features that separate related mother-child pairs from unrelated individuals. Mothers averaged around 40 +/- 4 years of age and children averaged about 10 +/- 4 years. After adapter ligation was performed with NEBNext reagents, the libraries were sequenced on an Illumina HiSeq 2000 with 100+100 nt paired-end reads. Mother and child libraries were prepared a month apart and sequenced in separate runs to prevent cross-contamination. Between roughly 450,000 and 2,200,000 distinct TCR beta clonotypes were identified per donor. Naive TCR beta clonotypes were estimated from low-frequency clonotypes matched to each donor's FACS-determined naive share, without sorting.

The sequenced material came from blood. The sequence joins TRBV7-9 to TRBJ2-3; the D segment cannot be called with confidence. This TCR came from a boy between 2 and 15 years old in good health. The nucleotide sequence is TGTGCCAGCAGCCCTCCAGGTGGCCGTGGAGATACGCAGTATTTT. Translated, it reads CASSPPGGRGDTQYF. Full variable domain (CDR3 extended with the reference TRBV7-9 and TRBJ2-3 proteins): DTGVSQNPRHKITKRGQNVTFRCDPISEHNRLYWYRQTLGQGPEFLTYFQNEAQLEKSRLLSDRFSAERPKGSFSTLEIQRTEQGDSAMYLCASSPPGGRGDTQYFGPGTRLTVL.